This TCR beta chain is from a study of CXCR3-negative and CXCR3-positive naive CD8 T cells. Study-level background: Collectively, the libraries yielded roughly 150 million TRB reads in total, at about 1.5 +/- 0.3 million per library. Whole-study findings and limits: For naive cells, CXCR3-negative and CXCR3-positive subsets had similar TRBV-TRBJ usage; for memory cells, usage differed. CXCR3-positive naive cells carried more hydrophobic TRB CDR3s than CXCR3-negative ones.

As concerns this clonotype: Its cognate antigen is unknown.

CDR1 is DFQATT and CDR2 is SNEGSKA in the germline V gene (reference sequence). This CDR3 is 15 amino acids long. In preparing the TRB cDNA libraries, 5' RACE with UMI labels was used. With the 5' RACE reads reprocessed, TCRdb shows one record per CDR3 protein and no DNA. This sample lists roughly 56,000 distinct CDR3 sequences; its ten largest clones have roughly 0.42%. This chain links TRBV20-1 with TRBJ2-7; absent DNA, TCRdb's TRBD1 call cannot be checked. Sequencing was done on a sample of naive CXCR3- CD8+ T cells from blood. As to subset: CD45RO-CCR7+CD27+CD95- naive CD8+ T cells lacking CXCR3 (TNR3-). The TCR originated in a human donor in good health. Some clones in this sample may be carry-over from other donors' samples. CDR3: CSATQTGGYSYEQYF.